This entry concerns a single T cell receptor beta chain. Its antigen is unknown. The record has no base qualities; no much larger clone is one base away. In total, approximately 610 healthy bone marrow donors made up the cohort. At the time of sampling, all cohort members were nominally healthy, though unrecorded immune exposures were likely present. The donor tested CMV seropositive, placing the donor among the 289 seropositive members of the cohort. A peripheral blood sample was provided by each donor, and peripheral blood mononuclear cells were used for TCR beta sequencing. The Qiagen DNeasy Blood Extraction Kit was used to extract genomic DNA from the blood cell samples. The V and J ends are trimmed by 6 bases and 1 base, leaving 15 bases between them. Spanning cysteine to phenylalanine, the CDR3 consists of 16 amino acids. Only the CDR3 DNA stays, 48 bases, in frame from base 1. The germline V gene sets CDR1 to SNHLY and CDR2 to FYNNEI.

This specimen belongs to a study of cytomegalovirus exposure and HLA in healthy donors (dated by TCRdb to 2016 to 2017). About the investigation overall: According to an earlier analysis of 550 to 750 of the donors, some 170 million T cells yielded 120 million or so unique TCR beta sequences and 276 Gb of sequence data. Five DR-DQ haplotypes were treated as single units for association and clustering because of strong linkage in the cohort. Rather than using new phenotypic data, the later analysis identified candidate immune exposures from TCR beta sequences and from how often those sequences occurred across donors. The genetic ancestry cluster associated with self-reported Caucasian donors included 70% to 85% of the roughly 380 genotyped donors. Across approximately 400 genotyped donors of the cohort, an average of about 240,000 unique TCR beta nucleotide sequences per donor were sequenced, and roughly 20% of those sequences were non-productive. The T cell repertoires of roughly 660 subjects were profiled by immunosequencing and related to cytomegalovirus serostatus. In an earlier analysis of over 550 of the donors, high-throughput TCR beta sequencing was used to judge whether each TCR beta V gene segment behaved as functional or pseudogenic. In a later analysis, previously published TCR beta repertoires from several hundred donors were re-analyzed and high-resolution HLA genotyping was added so that TCR occurrence patterns could be studied. Class I and class II HLA loci were covered by the typing at four-digit resolution. To predict cytomegalovirus infection status, the study combined high-throughput TCR immunosequencing, statistical association of individual TCRs with disease status, and machine learning. An early release that covered 640 HLA-typed donors contained around 300 gigabases of sequencing data and around 85 million unique TCR sequences. The number of typed donors differed by locus: about 620-630 for A, B, C, DRB1 and DQB1; approximately 520 for DQA1; 606 for DPA1; and 400 to 480 for DPB1. The aim of the study was to test whether cataloging public T cell receptors could identify signatures of past pathogen exposure. All discovery cohort repertoires had been generated on a single sequencing platform. In addition to the first cohort of around 670 subjects, a separate validation cohort of 120 different subjects was used. A later genetic analysis used genome-wide SNP genotypes for about 65% of the 666 donors, treating that subset as a discovery cohort. Donor age, sex, ethnicity and CMV serostatus were collected together with the repertoire data. General conclusions and limits of the study: A few of the identified cytomegalovirus-associated TCR beta chains were confirmed in vitro to be specific for cytomegalovirus antigens. A further reported finding was that TCR beta sequences accurately predicted the HLA-A and HLA-B alleles for most subjects in the first cohort. Correlated functional status among segregating V segments might be attributable to linkage disequilibrium, but an unknown experimental factor could not be ruled out. A later genetic analysis reported fewer N-insertions in productive TCRs among donors in an Asian-associated ancestry cluster than the roughly 650-donor mean. In a later analysis, HLA-associated TCR beta chains were found to be more clonally expanded and to have lower generation probabilities than equally common non-associated chains. The authors suggested that the approach could potentially be generalized to other disease states and immunological phenotypes. In a later analysis, the rate of TCR association differed among HLA loci, with DRB1 alleles having the most associated TCRs and HLA-C alleles having the fewest. An association between a missense DCLRE1C variant and V-gene and J-gene trimming of TCR beta chains was found in a later genetic analysis and replicated in an independent cohort. A cluster of highly shared sequence variants was judged likely to represent a technical artifact of the sequencing pipeline. While some public TCRs were present in many individuals, most TCR sequences turned up only very rarely across donors. A later analysis associated about 18,000 TCR beta sequences with specific HLA alleles at a false discovery rate of 0.05. Several of the top co-occurrence clusters appeared to be linked to parvovirus B19, influenza, CMV and Epstein-Barr virus, according to a later analysis. The study gave a list of about 170 TCR beta chains associated with cytomegalovirus. When HLA alleles, especially DR and DQ, strongly co-occurred, attributing TCR associations to individual alleles was difficult. Because the 87-base-pair reads could not distinguish some IMGT-functional V segments, including TRBV6-2 and TRBV6-3, those segments were excluded. The classifier was reported to diagnose cytomegalovirus status with high specificity and sensitivity in both the original cohort and the validation cohort. The presence/absence analyses assumed that sequencing depth was roughly uniform across donors, and that assumption may not be true. Most CMV-associated TCR beta chains appeared to be HLA-restricted in a later analysis, and the HLA associations seemed to be driven largely by CMV exposure. Because some donors lacked HLA typing at each locus, the association tests relied only on the typed subset. CMV serostatus was the only immune exposure information available for the cohort. The earlier analysis of around 600 of the donors excluded about 16 rarely observed V segments, including chromosome 9 orphons, because counts were too low. An earlier analysis of approximately 590 of the donors showed that most TCR beta V segments appeared in productive rearrangements either about 87% or about 30% of the time, which broadly matched IMGT annotations. In this cohort, only TCR beta chains were sequenced, and detectable features were limited by the absence of alpha or paired-chain data.

The library was obtained by the immunoSEQ multiplex PCR assay. The multiplex PCR relied on a mix of 60 forward primers for TCR Vbeta segments and 13 reverse primers for TCR Jbeta segments. Amplification of the CDR3 region of rearranged TCR beta genes was performed with a multiplex PCR assay on genomic DNA. The Illumina HiSeq System was used to sequence the amplified TCR beta libraries as 87-base-pair reads. Regarding the original processing steps: Across the 600 to 700 repertoires, a later analysis counted roughly 84 million unique TCR beta chains, 9.5 million to 13 million of which were shared by at least two donors. Raw reads were error-corrected and collapsed into unique sequences with a nearest-neighbor algorithm that merged closely related sequences to remove PCR and sequencing errors. V, D and J gene segments were assigned by aligning CDR3 sequences to IMGT reference sequences. Each retained sequence needed at least a six-nucleotide match to both a V gene segment and a J gene segment. Rearrangements were classified as productive when the CDR3 lacked stop codons and remained in frame with V and J, and all other rearrangements were classified as non-productive. Following IMGT convention, CDR3 was defined as the stretch from the second conserved V-encoded cysteine to the conserved J-encoded phenylalanine. The earlier analysis of fewer than 700 of the donors excluded sequences that lacked an unambiguous match to a single V gene segment. An earlier analysis of several hundred of the donors classified V segments as functional when productive rearrangements were above 56.7% and as segregating when the standard deviation between donors was above 5%. A statistical classification framework was developed to diagnose cytomegalovirus status using the catalog of TCR beta chain sequences. A later analysis assigned V and J genes by comparing TCR nucleotide sequences with IMGT/GENE-DB human TR gene sequences. The TCRdist pipeline was used in a later analysis to assign CDR3 sequences and most-parsimonious VDJ recombination scenarios. In a later analysis, each TCR beta chain was defined by its CDR3 amino acid sequence together with its V-gene family, and reads without a unique V-gene family were excluded. To address suspected cross-contamination and a sequencing artifact, a later analysis removed roughly 640 highly shared, low-generation-probability nucleotide sequences. In a later analysis, a clonal expansion index for each public chain was calculated from normalized within-repertoire ranks of inferred template counts. In a later analysis, generation probabilities were computed with a VDJ recombination model fitted to out-of-frame rearrangements, and the resulting probabilities were checked against IGoR. In a later analysis, TCR-TCR, TCR-HLA and TCR-CMV co-occurrence was scored with hypergeometric tests, and a repertoire-size bias correction was applied to TCR pairs. To estimate false discovery rates, a later analysis permuted the HLA or CMV assignments 20 times. A later analysis grouped co-occurring TCRs with DBSCAN, adding TCRdist sequence similarity when clustering within HLA-allele-positive subsets. Co-occurrence clustering excluded repertoires with fewer than 30,000 or more than 120,000 public chains, plus five with anomalous nucleotide sharing. TCRdb mirrors the immuneACCESS table, restricted to in-frame sequences. Some clones are absent from its copies; in checked studies, under half trace to an unresolved V gene, and the reason for the others is unknown. D and trimming come from the DNA, and the V and J calls and clone size come from that table. The sample has roughly 140,000 clones on record, 70% to 85% of them singletons. The ten largest clones add up to approximately 9.7% of the sample.

Rearrangement joined TRBV2 to TRBJ2-2; possibly the D gene is TRBD1, per 6 matching bases. The sample was PBMCs. The TCR comes from a woman aged 55-69 years in good health and CMV-seropositive. DNA sequence: TGTGCCAGCAGAAGACTACCGACAGGGAACACCGGGGAGCTGTTTTTT. Translated, this is CASRRLPTGNTGELFF.